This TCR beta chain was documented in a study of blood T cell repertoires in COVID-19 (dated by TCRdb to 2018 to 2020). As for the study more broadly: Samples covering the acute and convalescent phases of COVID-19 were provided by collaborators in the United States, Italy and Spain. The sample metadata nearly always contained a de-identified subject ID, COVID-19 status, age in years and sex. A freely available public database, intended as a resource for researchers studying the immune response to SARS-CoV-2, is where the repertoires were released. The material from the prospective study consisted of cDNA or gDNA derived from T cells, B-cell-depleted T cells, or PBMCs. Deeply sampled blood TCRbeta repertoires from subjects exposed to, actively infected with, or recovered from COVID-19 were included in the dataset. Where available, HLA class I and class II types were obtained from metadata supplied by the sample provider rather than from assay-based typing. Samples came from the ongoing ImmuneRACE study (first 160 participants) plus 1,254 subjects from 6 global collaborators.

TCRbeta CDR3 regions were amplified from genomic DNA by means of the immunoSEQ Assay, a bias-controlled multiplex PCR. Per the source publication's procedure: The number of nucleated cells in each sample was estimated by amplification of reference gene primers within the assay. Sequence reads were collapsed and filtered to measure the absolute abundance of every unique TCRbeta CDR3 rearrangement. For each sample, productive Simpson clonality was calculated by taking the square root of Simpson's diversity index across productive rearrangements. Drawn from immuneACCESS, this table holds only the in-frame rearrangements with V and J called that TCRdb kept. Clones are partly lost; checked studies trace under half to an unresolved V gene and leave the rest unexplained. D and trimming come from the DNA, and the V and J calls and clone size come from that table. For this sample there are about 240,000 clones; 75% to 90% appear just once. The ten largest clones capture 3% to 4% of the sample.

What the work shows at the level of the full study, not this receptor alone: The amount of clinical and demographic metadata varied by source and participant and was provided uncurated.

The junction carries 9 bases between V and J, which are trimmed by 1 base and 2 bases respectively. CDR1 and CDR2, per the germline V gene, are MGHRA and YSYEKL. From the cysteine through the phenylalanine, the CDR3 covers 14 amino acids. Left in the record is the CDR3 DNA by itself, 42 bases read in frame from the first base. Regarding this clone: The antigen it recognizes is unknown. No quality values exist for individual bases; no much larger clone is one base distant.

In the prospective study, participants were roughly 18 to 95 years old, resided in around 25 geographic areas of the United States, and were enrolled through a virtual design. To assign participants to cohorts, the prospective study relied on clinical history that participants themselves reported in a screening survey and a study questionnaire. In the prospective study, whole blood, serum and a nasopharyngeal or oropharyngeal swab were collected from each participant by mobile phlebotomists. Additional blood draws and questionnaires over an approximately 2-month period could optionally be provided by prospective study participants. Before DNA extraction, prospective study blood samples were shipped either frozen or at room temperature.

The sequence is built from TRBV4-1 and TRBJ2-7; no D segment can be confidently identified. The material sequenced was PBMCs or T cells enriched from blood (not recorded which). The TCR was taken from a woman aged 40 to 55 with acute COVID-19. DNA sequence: TGCGCCAGCAGCCAAGTAACGTCAGCCTACGAGCAGTACTTC. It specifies CASSQVTSAYEQYF.